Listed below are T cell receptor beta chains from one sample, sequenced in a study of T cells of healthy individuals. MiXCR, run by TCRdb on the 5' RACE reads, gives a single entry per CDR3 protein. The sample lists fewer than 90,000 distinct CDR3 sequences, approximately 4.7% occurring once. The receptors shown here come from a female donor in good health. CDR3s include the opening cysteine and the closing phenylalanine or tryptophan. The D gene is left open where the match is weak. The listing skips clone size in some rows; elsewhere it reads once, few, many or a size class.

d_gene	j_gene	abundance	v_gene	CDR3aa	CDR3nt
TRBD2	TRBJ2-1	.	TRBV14	CASSLLAGRYNEQFF	TGTGCCAGCAGCCTACTAGCGGGCAGATACAATGAGCAGTTCTTC
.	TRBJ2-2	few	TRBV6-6	CASSSRGTGTGELFF	TGTGCCAGCAGTTCGAGGGGGACGGGAACCGGGGAGCTGTTTTTT
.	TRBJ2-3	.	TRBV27	CATHFQDTQYF	TGTGCCACCCACTTCCAAGATACGCAGTATTTT
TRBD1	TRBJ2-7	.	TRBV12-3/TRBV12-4	CASSLRDRSYEQYF	TGTGCCAGCAGTTTAAGGGACAGGTCCTACGAGCAGTACTTC
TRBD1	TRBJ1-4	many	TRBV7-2	CASSTGALEKLFF	TGTGCCAGCAGCACAGGGGCTCTTGAAAAACTGTTTTTT
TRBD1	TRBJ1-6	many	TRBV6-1	CASEGQHGPLRNSPLHF	TGTGCCAGTGAGGGACAGCACGGACCTCTCCGAAATTCACCCCTCCACTTT
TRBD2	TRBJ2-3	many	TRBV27	CASSSGAGDWVDTQYF	TGTGCCAGCAGTTCAGGAGCGGGAGATTGGGTAGATACGCAGTATTTT
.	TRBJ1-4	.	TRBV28	CASTSTGPVNEKLFF	TGTGCCAGCACCTCTACAGGGCCTGTTAATGAAAAACTGTTTTTT
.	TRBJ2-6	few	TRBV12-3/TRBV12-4	CASSSAGANVLTF	TGTGCCAGCAGCTCAGCTGGGGCCAACGTCCTGACTTTC
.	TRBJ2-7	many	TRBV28	CASSRRGYEQYF	TGTGCCAGCAGTCGACGTGGATACGAGCAGTACTTC
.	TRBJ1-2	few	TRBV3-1	CASSRQGYGYTF	TGTGCCAGCAGCCGTCAGGGCTATGGCTACACCTTC
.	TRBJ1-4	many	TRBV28	CASSTGTTVEKLFF	TGTGCCAGCAGTACCGGGACGACGGTAGAAAAACTGTTTTTT
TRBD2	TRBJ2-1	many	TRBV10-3	CAISGLAGDNEQFF	TGTGCCATCAGTGGACTAGCGGGGGACAATGAGCAGTTCTTC
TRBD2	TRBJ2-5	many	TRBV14	CASSDRLAGETQYF	TGTGCCAGCAGCGACAGACTAGCGGGAGAGACCCAGTACTTC
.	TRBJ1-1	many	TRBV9	CASSVVPGSEAFF	TGTGCCAGCAGCGTAGTTCCAGGCTCCGAAGCTTTCTTT
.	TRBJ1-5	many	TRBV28	CASSLAGEDQPQHF	TGTGCCAGCAGCCTCGCGGGGGAGGATCAGCCCCAGCATTTT
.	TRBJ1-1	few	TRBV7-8	CASSLAQGSTEAFF	TGTGCCAGCAGCTTAGCGCAAGGGAGCACTGAAGCTTTCTTT
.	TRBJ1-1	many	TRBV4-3	CASSQESVLNTEAFF	TGCGCCAGCAGCCAAGAGTCAGTCCTGAACACTGAAGCTTTCTTT
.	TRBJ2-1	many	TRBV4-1	CASSQGQINEQFF	TGCGCCAGCAGCCAAGGACAGATCAATGAGCAGTTCTTC
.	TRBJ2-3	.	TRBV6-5	CASSSQRGTWDTQYF	TGTGCCAGCAGTTCCCAACGGGGCACGTGGGATACGCAGTATTTT
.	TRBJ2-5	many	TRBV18	CASSPGYGSQETQYF	TGTGCCAGCTCCCCCGGATACGGGTCCCAAGAGACCCAGTACTTC
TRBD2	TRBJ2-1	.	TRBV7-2	CASSTAFAGGSYNEQFF	TGTGCCAGCAGCACCGCTTTTGCGGGAGGGTCCTACAATGAGCAGTTCTTC
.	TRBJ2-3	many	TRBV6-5	CASSYSPWSSGGTDTQYF	TGTGCCAGCAGTTACTCCCCTTGGAGTAGCGGTGGCACAGATACGCAGTATTTT
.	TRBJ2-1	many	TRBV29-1	CSAWGWGDEQFF	TGCAGCGCGTGGGGGTGGGGAGACGAGCAGTTCTTC
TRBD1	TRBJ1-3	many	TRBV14	CASSSQQGTPGNTIYF	TGTGCCAGCAGCTCCCAACAGGGGACTCCCGGAAACACCATATATTTT
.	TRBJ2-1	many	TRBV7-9	CASSLEWIPSKWFF	TGTGCCAGCAGCTTAGAATGGATCCCCTCGAAGTGGTTCTTC
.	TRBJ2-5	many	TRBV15	CATSRDHRQETQYF	TGTGCCACCAGCAGGGACCACCGCCAAGAGACCCAGTACTTC
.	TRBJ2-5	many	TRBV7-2	CASSLARGGETQYF	TGTGCCAGCAGCTTAGCGCGTGGGGGAGAGACCCAGTACTTC
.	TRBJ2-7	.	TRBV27	CASRTQAVESEQYF	TGTGCCAGCAGAACCCAGGCCGTGGAGTCCGAGCAGTACTTC
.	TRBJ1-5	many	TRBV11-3	CASTPRQLDQPQHF	TGTGCCAGCACCCCCAGGCAACTGGATCAGCCCCAGCATTTT
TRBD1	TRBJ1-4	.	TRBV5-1	CASSSATGINEKLFF	TGCGCCAGCAGCTCGGCGACAGGGATTAATGAAAAACTGTTTTTT
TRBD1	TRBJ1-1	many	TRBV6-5	CASSPDRVKSFF	TGTGCCAGCAGTCCGGACAGGGTTAAGTCTTTCTTT
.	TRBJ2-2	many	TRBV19	CASSKASDISGGELFF	TGTGCCAGTAGTAAGGCTAGCGATATTTCTGGCGGGGAGCTGTTTTTT
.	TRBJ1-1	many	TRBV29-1	CSVVRERTEAFF	TGCAGCGTTGTTAGGGAGAGGACTGAAGCTTTCTTT
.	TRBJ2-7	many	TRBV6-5	CASSYSWGATYEQYF	TGTGCCAGCAGTTACTCGTGGGGCGCTACCTACGAGCAGTACTTC
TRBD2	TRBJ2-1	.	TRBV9	CASSEAGGPYEQFF	TGTGCCAGCAGCGAAGCGGGAGGGCCCTATGAGCAGTTCTTC
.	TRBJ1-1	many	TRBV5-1	CASSRPTGNTEAFF	TGCGCCAGCAGCCGTCCGACAGGGAACACTGAAGCTTTCTTT
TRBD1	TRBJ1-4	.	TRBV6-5	CASRNGRDRGGGKLFF	TGTGCCAGCAGGAACGGCCGGGACAGGGGGGGGGGAAAACTGTTTTTT
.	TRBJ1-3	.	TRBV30	CAWSIQGGNTIYF	TGTGCCTGGAGTATCCAGGGGGGAAACACCATATATTTT
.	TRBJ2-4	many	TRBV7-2	CASSFSITGRNIQYF	TGTGCCAGCAGCTTTAGTATTACGGGGAGGAACATTCAGTACTTC
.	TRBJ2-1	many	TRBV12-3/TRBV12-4	CASSLIPRLGYNEQFF	TGTGCCAGCAGTTTAATTCCCCGACTAGGTTACAATGAGCAGTTCTTC
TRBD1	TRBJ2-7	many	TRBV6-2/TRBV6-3	CASSPGTGDREQYF	TGTGCCAGCAGTCCCGGGACAGGGGACAGAGAGCAGTACTTC
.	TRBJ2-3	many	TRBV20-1	CSARDSASASVSDTQYF	TGCAGTGCTAGAGATTCAGCGAGCGCGAGCGTTAGTGATACGCAGTATTTT
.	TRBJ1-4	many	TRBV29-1	CSVYKTNEKLFF	TGCAGCGTTTACAAAACTAATGAAAAACTGTTTTTT
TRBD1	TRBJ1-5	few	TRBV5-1	CASSPGQGMGPQHF	TGCGCCAGCAGCCCGGGACAGGGGATGGGGCCCCAGCATTTT
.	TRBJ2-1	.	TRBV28	CASSYDSVPGLF	TGTGCCAGCAGTTATGATAGCGTTCCCGGGCTCTTC
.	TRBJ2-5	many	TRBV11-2	CASCSTLSTYQETQYF	TGTGCCAGCTGCTCCACGTTATCGACCTACCAAGAGACCCAGTACTTC
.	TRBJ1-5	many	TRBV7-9	CASSWGHNSNQPQHF	TGTGCCAGCAGCTGGGGACATAATAGCAATCAGCCCCAGCATTTT
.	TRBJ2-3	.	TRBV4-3	CASSQEMADTQYF	TGCGCCAGCAGCCAAGAAATGGCAGATACGCAGTATTTT
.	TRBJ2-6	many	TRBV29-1	CSVRESGANVLTF	TGCAGCGTTAGGGAATCCGGGGCCAACGTCCTGACTTTC
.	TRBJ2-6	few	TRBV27	CASSLRVGGAGAGANVLTF	TGTGCCAGCAGTCTCCGAGTGGGGGGAGCAGGGGCTGGGGCCAACGTCCTGACTTTC
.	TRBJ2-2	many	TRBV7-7	CASSPLFGGANTGELFF	TGTGCTAGCAGCCCACTTTTTGGGGGAGCGAACACCGGGGAGCTGTTTTTT
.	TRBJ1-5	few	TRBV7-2	CASSTSGVSNQPQHF	TGTGCCAGCAGCACTTCAGGGGTCTCCAATCAGCCCCAGCATTTT
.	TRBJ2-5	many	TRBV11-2	CASSLEETQYF	TGTGCCAGCAGCTTGGAAGAGACCCAGTACTTC
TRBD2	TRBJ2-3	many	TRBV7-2	CASSLVPELAGSDTQYF	TGTGCCAGCAGCTTAGTCCCCGAACTAGCGGGTTCGGATACGCAGTATTTT
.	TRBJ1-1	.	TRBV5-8	CASIPGGLLNTEAFF	TGTGCCAGCATCCCCGGAGGTCTATTGAACACTGAAGCTTTCTTT
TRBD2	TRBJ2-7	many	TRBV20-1	CSASELAGHEQYF	TGCAGTGCTAGTGAGCTAGCGGGACATGAGCAGTACTTC
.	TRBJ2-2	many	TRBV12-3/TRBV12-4	CASSQQGLVGELFF	TGTGCCAGCAGTCAACAGGGTTTAGTAGGGGAGCTGTTTTTT
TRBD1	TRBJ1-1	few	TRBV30	CAWGQGLEAFF	TGTGCCTGGGGACAGGGCCTTGAAGCTTTCTTT